This T cell receptor (beta chain) was found in a study of cytomegalovirus exposure and HLA in healthy donors. To note about this clone: Antigen unknown.

This CDR3 comprises 14 residues. Trimming shortened V by 5 bases and J by 0 bases, and 7 bases separated the two germline ends. Germline CDR1 is LNHNV and CDR2 is YYDKDF (reference sequence). Whole-study results and caveats: V- and J-gene trimming in TCR beta was tied to a missense DCLRE1C variant by an analysis performed later. Earlier analysis yielded a pattern in which most TCR beta V segments were productive about 87% or about 30% of the time. Later analysis identified 15,000 to 20,000 TCR beta sequences associated with HLA alleles, using a false discovery rate threshold of 0.05.

This PCR relied on a set of 60 Vbeta primers and 13 Jbeta primers. Per the study methods: Among the unique TCR beta chains that a later analysis counted, some 73 million in all, 10 million to 14 million were shared. TCRdb's copy holds only in-frame clones and misses some; the assay was immunoSEQ multiplex PCR. The DNA was the basis for D and trimming; V, J and clone size are from that table. The sample holds roughly 78,000 clones, 55% to 75% seen once. V gene TRBV15 combines with J gene TRBJ2-2, with no clear D. Specimen: PBMCs. This clonotype was sampled from a man between 25 and 39 years old in good health and CMV-seropositive. The CDR3 nucleotides read TGTGCCACCAGCTTCGGAGCGAACACCGGGGAGCTGTTTTTT. Translated, it gives CATSFGANTGELFF.